This T cell receptor beta chain was found in a study of coeliac disease. Overall study: The study queried TRBV7-2 bias without high-resolution HLA data.

This clone was counted a single time. Its matching antigen is unknown. Study outcomes and limitations: The authors considered this approach unsuitable for unbiased detection of gliadin-specific T cells. Control samples showed higher TRB and TRG clonality than intraepithelial and lamina propria samples in active celiac disease.

Here immunoSEQ multiplex PCR was the method, and the copy in TCRdb shows in-frame clones only, minus some. The repertoire includes approximately 3,100 clones, roughly 71% of them detected once, and 15% to 25% sits in the top ten. V dropped 7 bases and J dropped 3; count of bases not matched to a gene: 9. Germline CDR1 reads MNHNS; CDR2 reads SASEGT. The CDR3 has 15 amino acids. Sequenced: lymphocytes from the gut lamina propria. The TCR was taken from a man of 80 years or more without celiac disease. The rearrangement links TRBV6-1 to TRBJ1-5; 7 nucleotides line up with TRBD1. This CDR3 is CASTNLQGPNQPQHF. The CDR3 region has the DNA TGTGCCAGCACCAACTTACAGGGGCCCAATCAGCCCCAGCATTTT.